This is a list of T cell receptor beta chains from one sample in a study of shared clonotypes between healthy human individuals. Assay: immunoSEQ multiplex PCR; the TCRdb copy retains only in-frame clones and omits some. The table lists about 2.1 million clones, under 95% of them singletons. Sample: naive CD8+ T cells from PBMCs. These receptors all stem from a man aged 18 to 29 in good health. Some clones in this sample may be carry-over from other donors' samples. Both conserved end residues are part of each CDR3. A D gene is named only where the DNA matches it firmly. Clone sizes are given selectively: once, few, many, or a class where the clone is expanded.

v_call,j_call,d_call,clone_size,cdr3_aa,cdr3_nt
TRBV30,TRBJ2-7,.,.,CAWSPPTGMSYEQYF,TGTGCCTGGAGTCCCCCGACGGGGATGTCCTACGAGCAGTACTTC
TRBV28,TRBJ1-1,.,.,CASSLSQRFSEAFF,TGTGCCAGCAGTTTATCGCAGAGGTTTTCTGAAGCTTTCTTT
TRBV6-1,TRBJ1-1,TRBD1,.,CASRFVEGATEAFF,TGTGCCAGCAGATTTGTAGAGGGGGCGACTGAAGCTTTCTTT
TRBV11-3,TRBJ2-3,.,.,CASSRGSEGDTQYF,TGTGCCAGCAGTCGGGGGTCAGAGGGGGATACGCAGTATTTT
TRBV5-6,TRBJ2-6,.,.,CASSLASGAGANVLTF,TGTGCCAGCAGCTTGGCATCTGGGGCTGGGGCCAACGTCCTGACTTTC
TRBV6-1,TRBJ2-7,TRBD1,once,CASSEDRGSTYEQYF,TGTGCCAGCAGTGAAGACAGGGGGTCAACCTACGAGCAGTACTTC
TRBV9,TRBJ2-5,.,.,CASSVGGGAQETQYF,TGTGCCAGCAGCGTAGGGGGCGGGGCCCAAGAGACCCAGTACTTC
TRBV7-8,TRBJ2-2,TRBD2,.,CASSPHRWGLADNTGELFF,TGTGCCAGCAGCCCCCACCGATGGGGACTAGCGGACAACACCGGGGAGCTGTTTTTT
TRBV11-2,TRBJ2-2,TRBD2,.,CASSLSGRTNTGELFF,TGTGCCAGCAGCTTAAGCGGGAGGACGAACACCGGGGAGCTGTTTTTT
TRBV4-1,TRBJ2-1,TRBD1,.,CASSHNRGLLNEQFF,TGCGCCAGCAGCCACAACAGGGGGCTCTTGAATGAGCAGTTCTTC
TRBV27,TRBJ2-7,TRBD2,.,CASKGLAGTSSYEQYF,TGTGCCAGCAAGGGACTAGCGGGCACTAGCTCCTACGAGCAGTACTTC
TRBV27,TRBJ2-1,.,.,CASSLGTSYNEQFF,TGTGCCAGCAGTTTAGGAACTTCCTACAATGAGCAGTTCTTC
TRBV4-1,TRBJ2-5,TRBD1,.,CASSQATGQGKETQYF,TGCGCCAGCAGCCAAGCGACCGGACAGGGGAAGGAGACCCAGTACTTC
TRBV7-9,TRBJ2-7,TRBD1,.,CASSPLTGPSYEQYF,TGTGCCAGCAGCCCCTTGACAGGGCCCTCCTACGAGCAGTACTTC
TRBV6-4,TRBJ2-1,.,.,CASSAIAESSYNEQFF,TGTGCCAGCAGTGCCATAGCGGAGAGCTCCTACAATGAGCAGTTCTTC
TRBV7-6,TRBJ2-5,TRBD1,.,CASSFMGQNQETQYF,TGTGCCAGCAGCTTTATGGGACAGAACCAAGAGACCCAGTACTTC
TRBV27,TRBJ1-4,.,.,CASSFLGPNEKLFF,TGTGCCAGCAGTTTTTTGGGTCCTAATGAAAAACTGTTTTTT
TRBV9,TRBJ2-5,.,.,CASSPTDLWETQYF,TGTGCCAGCAGCCCGACTGACTTATGGGAGACCCAGTACTTC
TRBV7-9,TRBJ2-1,TRBD2,.,CASSFGLAEDRQQFF,TGTGCCAGCAGCTTCGGACTAGCGGAAGACCGCCAGCAGTTCTTC
TRBV2,TRBJ2-1,.,.,CASSDFAIMANEQFF,TGTGCCAGCAGTGACTTCGCCATAATGGCCAATGAGCAGTTCTTC
TRBV7-3,TRBJ2-7,TRBD2,.,CASSLIASGNYEQYF,TGTGCCAGCAGCTTAATCGCTAGCGGGAATTACGAGCAGTACTTC
TRBV19,TRBJ2-3,.,.,CASKRAFITDTQYF,TGTGCCAGTAAAAGGGCTTTCATCACAGATACGCAGTATTTT
TRBV5-1,TRBJ2-7,.,.,CASSIGSREQYF,TGCGCCAGCAGCATAGGGTCGCGCGAGCAGTACTTC
TRBV25-1,TRBJ1-2,TRBD1,.,CASSETGAIGYTF,TGTGCCAGCAGTGAAACAGGGGCTATCGGCTACACCTTC
TRBV15,TRBJ1-1,.,.,CATSKERGAGTEAFF,TGTGCCACCAGCAAAGAAAGGGGCGCGGGAACTGAAGCTTTCTTT
TRBV5-1,TRBJ1-4,TRBD1,.,CASSLEGAREKLFF,TGCGCCAGCAGCTTGGAGGGGGCAAGAGAAAAACTGTTTTTT
TRBV11-2,TRBJ1-4,TRBD1,.,CASSARQGRNEKLFF,TGTGCCAGCAGCGCCCGACAGGGAAGAAATGAAAAACTGTTTTTT
TRBV5-6,TRBJ1-1,.,.,CASSLARTLAGTEAFF,TGTGCCAGCAGCTTGGCCAGGACTCTAGCGGGTACTGAAGCTTTCTTT
TRBV6-1,TRBJ2-2,TRBD2,.,CASSGFLAGWNTGELFF,TGTGCCAGCAGTGGATTCCTAGCGGGGTGGAACACCGGGGAGCTGTTTTTT
TRBV2,TRBJ2-7,.,.,CASGGTTTPIVQVGVYEQYF,TGTGCCAGCGGAGGGACAACAACTCCGATCGTACAGGTTGGTGTCTACGAGCAGTACTTC
TRBV6-6,TRBJ2-4,.,.,CASSSRQDGPKNIQYF,TGTGCCAGCAGTTCAAGACAGGACGGCCCCAAAAACATTCAGTACTTC
TRBV18,TRBJ2-7,.,.,CASSPTRAGNKHYEQYF,TGTGCCAGCTCACCTACTCGCGCGGGGAACAAGCACTACGAGCAGTACTTC
TRBV15,TRBJ2-7,.,.,CATSRDLRREPPYEQYF,TGTGCCACCAGCAGAGACCTTCGGCGTGAACCTCCCTACGAGCAGTACTTC
TRBV29-1,TRBJ2-7,.,.,CSVLAASYEQYF,TGCAGCGTTTTAGCGGCCTCTTACGAGCAGTACTTC
TRBV4-2,TRBJ1-2,.,.,CASSHHDSFYGYTF,TGTGCCAGCAGCCATCACGACAGTTTCTATGGCTACACCTTC
TRBV7-6,TRBJ2-7,TRBD2,.,CASSPRTSGSPLDEQYF,TGTGCCAGCAGCCCTCGGACTAGCGGGAGTCCCCTCGACGAGCAGTACTTC
TRBV19,TRBJ1-2,.,.,CASSPVIGPWGYTF,TGTGCCAGTAGTCCGGTAATTGGGCCGTGGGGCTACACCTTC
TRBV28,TRBJ1-4,.,once,CASSARGLVGEKLFF,TGTGCCAGCAGTGCGAGGGGCTTAGTAGGTGAAAAACTGTTTTTT
TRBV30,TRBJ1-2,.,.,CAWTHSYGYTF,TGTGCCTGGACCCACAGCTATGGCTACACCTTC
TRBV23-1,TRBJ1-5,.,.,CASSQSGRSNQPQHF,TGCGCCAGCAGTCAATCGGGGAGGAGCAATCAGCCCCAGCATTTT
TRBV5-8,TRBJ1-4,.,.,CASSLRWEVELFF,TGTGCCAGCAGCTTGCGGTGGGAGGTTGAACTGTTTTTT
TRBV7-9,TRBJ1-2,.,.,CASRINGVPNYGYTF,TGTGCCAGCAGAATTAACGGGGTCCCTAACTATGGCTACACCTTC
TRBV29-1,TRBJ2-1,TRBD2,.,CSVRTSGMDEQFF,TGCAGCGTAAGGACTAGCGGGATGGATGAGCAGTTCTTC
TRBV4-1,TRBJ2-2,.,few,CASSHRRATEELFF,TGCGCCAGCAGCCACCGACGTGCCACCGAGGAGCTGTTTTTT
TRBV9,TRBJ2-7,.,.,CASSVGFPPDEQYF,TGTGCCAGCAGCGTAGGATTTCCCCCCGACGAGCAGTACTTC
TRBV15,TRBJ1-3,TRBD1,.,CATSRGQGPGNTIYF,TGTGCCACCAGCAGAGGACAGGGGCCAGGAAACACCATATATTTT
TRBV29-1,TRBJ2-7,TRBD1,.,CSVEEGDRGPYEQYF,TGCAGCGTTGAAGAGGGGGACAGGGGCCCCTACGAGCAGTACTTC
TRBV9,TRBJ2-3,TRBD2,.,CASSVRAAALAGEERTDTQYF,TGTGCCAGCAGCGTTCGAGCAGCAGCACTAGCGGGAGAGGAGAGGACAGATACGCAGTATTTT
TRBV5-4,TRBJ2-3,TRBD2,.,CASSNPTSGRSDTQYF,TGTGCCAGCAGCAACCCTACTAGCGGGAGATCAGATACGCAGTATTTT
TRBV4-2,TRBJ2-1,.,.,CASRLQGSKLNEQFF,TGTGCCAGCAGATTGCAGGGGTCGAAACTCAATGAGCAGTTCTTC
TRBV30,TRBJ2-7,TRBD2,once,CAWKDGTSGYEQYF,TGTGCCTGGAAGGATGGGACTAGCGGCTACGAGCAGTACTTC
TRBV5-1,TRBJ2-2,.,.,CASGGTNVQGSIWAGELFF,TGCGCCAGCGGAGGGACCAATGTACAGGGATCCATATGGGCCGGGGAGCTGTTTTTT
TRBV6-5,TRBJ2-2,.,few,CASSRSDVGELFF,TGTGCCAGCAGCCGCAGTGACGTCGGGGAGCTGTTTTTT
TRBV19,TRBJ2-6,TRBD2,.,CASAREGLVGGANVLTF,TGTGCCAGCGCGCGGGAGGGCCTGGTGGGAGGGGCCAACGTCCTGACTTTC
TRBV2,TRBJ2-1,TRBD2,.,CASSERSSGSDEQFF,TGTGCCAGCAGTGAACGGTCTAGCGGGAGCGATGAGCAGTTCTTC